This T cell receptor beta chain was sequenced during a study of CD8+ T cells in alopecia areata. RNA extraction and reverse transcription yielded cDNA as sequencing template. Data came from immunoSEQ multiplex PCR; TCRdb stores just in-frame clones and leaves some out. The sample includes about 250,000 clones, 60% of them seen just once. The treatment here: oral pan-JAK inhibitor, 5-10 mg twice daily. Germline lookup yields CDR1 SQVTM and CDR2 ANQGSEA. This CDR3 contains 15 residues. J lost 3 bases, V lost 6 bases, and 11 bases had no gene match. The sequencing here drew on CD4+ T cells sorted from blood, taken between weeks 51 and 54, from a patient treated with tofacitinib. The receptor's source is a human donor with alopecia areata. This rearrangement joins TRBV29-1 to TRBJ1-1; 9 bases fit TRBD1. CDR3 nucleotide sequence: TGCAGCGTCGGGGAACAGGGGGCCGCGGACACTGAAGCTTTCTTT. Amino acids: CSVGEQGAADTEAFF.